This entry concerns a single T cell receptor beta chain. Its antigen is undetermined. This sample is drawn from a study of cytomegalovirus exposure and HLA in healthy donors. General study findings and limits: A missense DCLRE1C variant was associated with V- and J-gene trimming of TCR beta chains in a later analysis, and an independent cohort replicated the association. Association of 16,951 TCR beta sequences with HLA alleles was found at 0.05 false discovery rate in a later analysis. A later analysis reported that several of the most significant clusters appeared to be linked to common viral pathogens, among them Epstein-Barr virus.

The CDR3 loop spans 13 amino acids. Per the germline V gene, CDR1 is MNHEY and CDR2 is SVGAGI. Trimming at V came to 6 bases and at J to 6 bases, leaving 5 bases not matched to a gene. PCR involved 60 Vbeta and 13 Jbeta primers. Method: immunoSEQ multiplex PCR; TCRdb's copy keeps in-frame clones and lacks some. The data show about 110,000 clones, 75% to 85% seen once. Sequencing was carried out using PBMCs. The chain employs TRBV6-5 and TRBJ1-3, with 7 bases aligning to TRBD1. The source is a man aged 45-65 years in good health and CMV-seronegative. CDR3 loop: CASRRGPENTIYF. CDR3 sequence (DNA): TGTGCCAGCAGGAGGGGGCCGGAAAACACCATATATTTT.